Presented here are 21 T cell receptor beta chains from one specimen sequenced in a study of chemoradiotherapy in HPV16-positive cancers. Using immunoSEQ multiplex PCR, the repertoire was profiled, and TCRdb retains in-frame clones only, with some absent. The sample lists tens of thousands of clones, about 88% occurring once. The material sequenced was blood, taken from a patient who underwent chemoradiotherapy. The origin of the receptors is a human donor with HPV-associated anogenital cancer.

The count of this clone is one. This sequence joins TRBV5-1 and TRBJ2-5, with D perhaps matching TRBD1 or TRBD2 (5 bases each). CDR1 and CDR2 from the germline V gene are SGHRS and YFSETQ. V was cut by 0 bases and J by 5 bases, with 17 bases left in between. The CDR3 loop spans 16 amino acids. The CDR3 region has the DNA TGCGCCAGCAGCTTGGCGCTAAGGGACCGAGGGGAGACCCAGTACTTC. This codes for CASSLALRDRGETQYF.

The genes are TRBV5-6 and TRBJ1-2, with TRBD1 matching over 7 bases. V was clipped by 2 bases and J by 5 bases; unmatched bases: 6. Germline CDR1 reads SGHDT; CDR2 reads YYEEEE. The CDR3 consists of 14 residues. Here the CDR3 reads CASSFSGTEYGYTF. Here the CDR3 DNA reads TGTGCCAGCAGCTTCTCCGGGACAGAGTATGGCTACACCTTC.

V and J are TRBV4-3 and TRBJ1-2; D gene uncertain. The V end lost 2 bases, the J end lost 2 bases, and 9 bases lay between the germline ends. The CDR3 consists of 14 residues. Germline CDR1 is LGHNA and CDR2 is YSLEER. Here the CDR3 reads CASSQRSGNYGYTF. In nucleotides, the CDR3 is TGCGCCAGCAGCCAAAGGTCGGGGAACTATGGCTACACCTTC.

V gene TRBV7-9 combines with J gene TRBJ1-4; D is perhaps TRBD1 (6 bases). CDR1 is SEHNR, CDR2 FQNEAQ, per germline (reference sequence). The CDR3 has 14 residues. V was trimmed by 5 bases and J by 14 bases, leaving 21 bases between them. This CDR3 is CASSLGGLAGNLFF. CDR3 coding DNA: TGTGCCAGCAGCCTGGGGGGCCTAGCGGGCAATCTGTTTTTT.

The chain joins TRBV6-1 to TRBJ2-1; D uncertain. There are 13 residues in the CDR3. CDR1 MNHNS and CDR2 SASEGT come from the germline V gene. The V end was cut by 5 bases, the J end by 6 bases, with 11 bases between. This chain's CDR3 is CASSFKRLNEQFF. CDR3 bases: TGTGCCAGCAGTTTCAAGCGCCTCAATGAGCAGTTCTTC.

This clone was recorded only once. The chain joins TRBV19 to TRBJ1-2; a weak D match, TRBD1 (6 bases). Germline V lookup: CDR1 LNHDA, CDR2 SQIVND (reference sequence). V lost 4 bases, J lost 8 bases, and 20 bases lay in between. The CDR3 contains 15 residues. As DNA, the CDR3 is TGTGCCAGTAGTACCGACTGGGACATCAGGGAGGGCTACACCTTC. The encoded protein is CASSTDWDIREGYTF.

The rearrangement uses TRBV18 and TRBJ2-5, with TRBD2 matching 10 bases. Losses at the gene ends were 3 bases for V and 5 bases for J; bases not matched to a gene: 9. The V gene's germline CDR1 is KGHSH and CDR2 LQKENI. The CDR3 sequence is 16 residues long. CDR3 in amino acids: CASSPRTSGAGETQYF. CDR3 nucleotides: TGTGCCAGCTCACCCCGCACTAGCGGGGCCGGGGAGACCCAGTACTTC.

The genes are TRBV9 and TRBJ1-3; D not certain. V was cut by 0 bases and J by 2 bases, with 12 bases left in between. CDR1 is SGDLS, CDR2 YYNGEE, per germline. CDR3 size: 16 residues. The CDR3 reads CASSVGRREPGNTIYF. The CDR3 DNA is TGTGCCAGCAGCGTAGGAAGAAGGGAGCCTGGAAACACCATATATTTT.

V is TRBV4-3 and J is TRBJ1-3; maybe TRBD1 (6 bases). The V end was cut by 0 bases, the J end by 3 bases, with 15 bases between. This CDR3 is built from 17 residues. CDR1 and CDR2 from the germline V gene are LGHNA and YSLEER. Here the CDR3 reads CASSQDLGHRGGNTIYF. In DNA form, the CDR3 reads TGCGCCAGCAGCCAAGATTTGGGACATCGTGGTGGAAACACCATATATTTT.

The chain couples TRBV11-2 to TRBJ1-5, with D possibly TRBD1 on 6 matching bases. Trimming stripped 5 bases from V and 4 bases from J, with 15 bases between. The CDR3 runs 15 residues. The germline gives CDR1 SGHAT, CDR2 FQNNGV. CDR3 nucleotide sequence: TGTGCCAGCAGCGCAACAGGGACGGAAAATCAGCCCCAGCATTTT. Its translation: CASSATGTENQPQHF.

The rearrangement uses TRBV11-2 and TRBJ1-2, with 9 bases matching TRBD1. This CDR3 has 13 residues. J lost 5 bases, V lost 5 bases, and 3 bases had no gene match. CDR1 is SGHAT and CDR2 is FQNNGV in the germline V gene. The CDR3 is CASSRQGEYGYTF. DNA for the CDR3: TGTGCCAGCAGCCGACAGGGGGAATATGGCTACACCTTC.

The rearrangement joins TRBV4-1 to TRBJ2-1, with 9 bases matching TRBD2. Germline-derived CDR1 and CDR2 are MGHRA and YSYEKL. Germline trimming cut 3 bases from V and 1 base from J; bases unmatched to any gene: 1. There are 15 residues in the CDR3. The CDR3 nucleotides are TGCGCCAGCAGCCATACTAGCGGGTCCTACAATGAGCAGTTCTTC. Translated: CASSHTSGSYNEQFF.

The chain recombines TRBV14 with TRBJ1-4; TRBD1 matches 9 bases. The CDR3 sequence is 15 residues long. Trimming removed 8 bases from V and 4 bases from J; junction bases left unmatched: 8. Germline lookup yields CDR1 SGHDN and CDR2 FVKESK. The CDR3 DNA sequence: TGTGCCAGCGGACCGACAGGGGGAAGTAATGAAAAACTGTTTTTT. It is translated as CASGPTGGSNEKLFF.

This chain joins TRBV9 and TRBJ2-2; D may be TRBD1 (6 bases). Trimming stripped 5 bases from V and 5 bases from J, with 13 bases between. The CDR3 contains 14 residues. Germline CDR1 SGDLS, CDR2 YYNGEE. Written as DNA, the CDR3 is TGTGCCAGCAGGAAAAACAGGGATACCGGGGAGCTGTTTTTT. Amino acid sequence: CASRKNRDTGELFF.

V gene TRBV2 combines with J gene TRBJ2-2; 8 bases line up with TRBD1. Germline V gene lookup returns CDR1 SNHLY and CDR2 FYNNEI. With V trimmed by 6 bases and J by 1 base, 7 bases remained unmatched. The CDR3 runs to 16 residues. The DNA of the CDR3 is TGTGCCAGCAGCAGATCAGGGGGCTTGAACACCGGGGAGCTGTTTTTT. Translated: CASSRSGGLNTGELFF.

Here the CDR3 DNA reads TGTGCCAGCAGCCAAGATCTTCAGGGTAACTATGGCTACACCTTC. It is translated as CASSQDLQGNYGYTF. The V call is TRBV14, the J call TRBJ1-2; D might be TRBD1 (5 bases). Germline-derived CDR1 and CDR2 are SGHDN and FVKESK. The V end was cut by 0 bases, the J end by 1 base, with 9 bases between. CDR3 length: 15 amino acids.

The gene calls are TRBV11-2 and TRBJ2-7; unclear D gene. Germline loops: CDR1 SGHAT, CDR2 FQNNGV. The V end lost 2 bases, the J end lost 6 bases, and 8 bases lay between the germline ends. The CDR3 runs to 12 residues. Written as DNA, the CDR3 is TGTGCCAGCAGCTTATCTCGGGCCGAGCAGTACTTC. Protein sequence: CASSLSRAEQYF.

By frequency in the sample, this clone is medium-sized. The chain joins TRBV2 to TRBJ2-1; 9 nucleotides agree with TRBD1. The junction had 2 bases not matched to a gene; V was cut back by 4 bases and J by 7 bases. This CDR3 spans 13 amino acids. Germline V gene sequence: CDR1 SNHLY, CDR2 FYNNEI. The CDR3 nucleotides are TGTGCCAGCAGTGGACAGGGGGGGAATGAGCAGTTCTTC. As protein: CASSGQGGNEQFF.

The CDR3 region is CASSFRPAGGHYNEQFF. The CDR3 DNA is TGCGCCAGCAGCTTTCGACCCGCGGGGGGGCACTACAATGAGCAGTTCTTC. The chain links TRBV5-1 to TRBJ2-1; 9 bases agree with TRBD2. The CDR3 has 17 amino acids. Germline V gene lookup returns CDR1 SGHRS and CDR2 YFSETQ. Unmatched junction bases numbered 9, after V lost 2 bases and J lost 3 bases.

V usage is TRBV6-5 and J usage is TRBJ1-1; possibly TRBD1 for D (6 bases). There are 14 residues in the CDR3. Germline CDR1 MNHEY, CDR2 SVGAGI. The V end lost 8 bases, the J end lost 4 bases, and 17 bases lay between the germline ends. CDR3 amino acids: CASQRGQLGTEAFF. CDR3 nucleotides: TGTGCCAGCCAACGTGGACAGTTGGGCACTGAAGCTTTCTTT.

The chain couples TRBV2 to TRBJ2-1; D uncertain. This CDR3 spans 14 amino acids. The V gene lost 5 bases and the J gene lost 5 bases, with 13 bases spanning the gap. Germline-derived CDR1 and CDR2 are SNHLY and FYNNEI. The CDR3 loop reads CASSPSYTDNEQFF. The DNA for the CDR3 is TGTGCCAGCAGTCCTTCCTACACCGACAATGAGCAGTTCTTC.